This T cell receptor beta chain was captured by sequencing in a study of PD-1 blockade in classical Hodgkin lymphoma. Study-wide findings and caveats: Patients who began taking nivolumab under 1 year after ASCT were left out. Complete responders matched newly diagnosed patients in baseline diversity.

With no exception, relapse followed autologous stem cell transplantation in all patients, and brentuximab vedotin exposure varied. With regard to this clone: Antigen: not known.

Profiling relied on immunoSEQ multiplex PCR, and the TCRdb table lists in-frame clones only, not all of them. This table holds about 150,000 clones, about 81% found once. The CDR3 extends over 12 amino acids. Looked up from germline, CDR1 is SGHKS and CDR2 is YYEKEE (reference sequence). V was cut by 4 bases and J by 6 bases, with 10 bases left in between. Sequencing used peripheral blood mononuclear cells (PBMCs), obtained before the second cycle of nivolumab. The chain links TRBV5-5 to TRBJ1-2; D is perhaps TRBD1 (6 bases). This TCR was sampled from a human donor with classical Hodgkin lymphoma. CDR3: CASSPRGDGYTF. Here the CDR3 DNA reads TGTGCCAGCAGCCCGAGGGGGGATGGCTACACCTTC.